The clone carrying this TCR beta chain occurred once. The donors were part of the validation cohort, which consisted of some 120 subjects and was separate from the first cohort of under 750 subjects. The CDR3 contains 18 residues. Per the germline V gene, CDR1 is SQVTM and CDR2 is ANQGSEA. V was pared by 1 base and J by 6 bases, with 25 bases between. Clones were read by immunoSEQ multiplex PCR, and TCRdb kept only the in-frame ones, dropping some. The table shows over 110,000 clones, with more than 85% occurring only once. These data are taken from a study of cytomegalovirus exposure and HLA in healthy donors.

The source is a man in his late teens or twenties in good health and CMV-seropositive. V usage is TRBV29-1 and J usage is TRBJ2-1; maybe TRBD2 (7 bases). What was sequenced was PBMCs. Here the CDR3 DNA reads TGCAGCGTTGAAGGTACCGAAAGTAGAGGGGGGGCCGGCAATGAGCAGTTCTTC. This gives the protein CSVEGTESRGGAGNEQFF.